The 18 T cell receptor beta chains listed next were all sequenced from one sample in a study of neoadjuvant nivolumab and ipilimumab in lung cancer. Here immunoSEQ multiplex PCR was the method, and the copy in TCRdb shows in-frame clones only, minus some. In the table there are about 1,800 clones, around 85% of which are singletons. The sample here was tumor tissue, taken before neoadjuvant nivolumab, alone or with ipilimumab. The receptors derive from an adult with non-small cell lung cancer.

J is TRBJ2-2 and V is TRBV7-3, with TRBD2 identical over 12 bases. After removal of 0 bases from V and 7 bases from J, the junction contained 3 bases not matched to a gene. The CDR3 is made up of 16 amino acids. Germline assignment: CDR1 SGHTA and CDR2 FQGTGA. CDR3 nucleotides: TGTGCCAGCAGCTTAACCCTAGCGGGAGGGCTCGGGGAGCTGTTTTTT. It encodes CASSLTLAGGLGELFF. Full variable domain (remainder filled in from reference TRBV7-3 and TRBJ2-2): GAGVSQTPSNKVTEKGKYVELRCDPISGHTALYWYRQSLGQGPEFLIYFQGTGAADDSGLPNDRFFAVRPEGSVSTLKIQRTERGDSAVYLCASSLTLAGGLGELFFGEGSRLTVL.

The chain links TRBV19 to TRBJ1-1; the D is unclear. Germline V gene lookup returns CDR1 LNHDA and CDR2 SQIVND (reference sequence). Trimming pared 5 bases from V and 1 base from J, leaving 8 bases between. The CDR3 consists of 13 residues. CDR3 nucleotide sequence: TGTGCCAGTAGTGGAGGGTCGAACACTGAAGCTTTCTTT. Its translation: CASSGGSNTEAFF.

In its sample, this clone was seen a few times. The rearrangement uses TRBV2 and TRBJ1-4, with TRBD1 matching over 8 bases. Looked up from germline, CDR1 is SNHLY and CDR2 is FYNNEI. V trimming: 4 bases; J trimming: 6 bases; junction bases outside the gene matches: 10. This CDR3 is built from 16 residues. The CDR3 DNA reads TGTGCCAGCAGTGGTATACAGGGGGAGGCGGATGAAAAACTGTTTTTT. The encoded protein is CASSGIQGEADEKLFF. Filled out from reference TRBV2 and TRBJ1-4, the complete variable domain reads EPEVTQTPSHQVTQMGQEVILRCVPISNHLYFYWYRQILGQKVEFLVSFYNNEISEKSEIFDDQFSVERPDGSNFTLKIRSTKLEDSAMYFCASSGIQGEADEKLFFGSGTQLSVL.

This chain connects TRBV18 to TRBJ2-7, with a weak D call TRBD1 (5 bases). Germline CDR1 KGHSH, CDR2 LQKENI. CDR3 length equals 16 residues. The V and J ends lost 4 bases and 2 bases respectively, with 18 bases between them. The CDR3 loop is CASSRSQQASAYEQYF. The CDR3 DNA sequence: TGTGCCAGCTCACGGTCACAACAGGCCTCAGCCTACGAGCAGTACTTC.

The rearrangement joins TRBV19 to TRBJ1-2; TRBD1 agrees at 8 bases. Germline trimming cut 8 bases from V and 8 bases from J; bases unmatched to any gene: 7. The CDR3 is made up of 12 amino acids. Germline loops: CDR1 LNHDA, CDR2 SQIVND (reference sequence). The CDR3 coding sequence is TGTGCCAGTGGCTTCAGGGGGCGAGGCTACACCTTC. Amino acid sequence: CASGFRGRGYTF.

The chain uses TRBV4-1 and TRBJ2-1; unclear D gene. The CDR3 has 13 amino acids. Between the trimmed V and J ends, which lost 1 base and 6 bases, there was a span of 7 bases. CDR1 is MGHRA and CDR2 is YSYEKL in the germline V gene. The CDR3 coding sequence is TGCGCCAGCAGCCAAGTTAGCCGCAATGAGCAGTTCTTC. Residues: CASSQVSRNEQFF.

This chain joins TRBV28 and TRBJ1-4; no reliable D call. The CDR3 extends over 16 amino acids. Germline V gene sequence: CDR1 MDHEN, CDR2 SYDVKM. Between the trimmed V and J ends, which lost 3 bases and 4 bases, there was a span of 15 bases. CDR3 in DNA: TGTGCCAGCAGTTTCTCGCGGCAGCTATTTAATGAAAAACTGTTTTTT. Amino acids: CASSFSRQLFNEKLFF.

The CDR3, as DNA: TGTGCCAGTAGTAACTCCGGGACAGGGGGTGTCCTCTACAATGAGCAGTTCTTC. Translated: CASSNSGTGGVLYNEQFF. This rearrangement joins TRBV19 to TRBJ2-1; 11 positions match TRBD1. The germline CDR1 and CDR2 sequences are LNHDA and SQIVND (reference sequence). V was pared by 4 bases and J by 3 bases, with 11 bases of the junction left unmatched. The CDR3 consists of 18 residues.

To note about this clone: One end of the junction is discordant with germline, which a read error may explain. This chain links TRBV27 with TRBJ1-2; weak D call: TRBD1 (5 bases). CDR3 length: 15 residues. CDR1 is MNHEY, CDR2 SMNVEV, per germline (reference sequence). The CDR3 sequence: CASSLGAGTHYGYTF. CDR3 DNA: TGTGCCAGTAGTTTAGGGGCAGGAACACACTATGGCTACACCTTC.

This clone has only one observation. The CDR3 sequence: CSARVNGGQFF. The CDR3 DNA reads TGCAGTGCTAGAGTGAACGGGGGGCAGTTCTTC. V is TRBV20-1 and J is TRBJ2-1, with D perhaps matching TRBD2 (6 bases). With 1 base removed from V and 12 bases from J, the gap between germline ends came to 10 bases. This CDR3 comprises 11 residues. Looked up from germline, CDR1 is DFQATT and CDR2 is SNEGSKA (reference sequence).

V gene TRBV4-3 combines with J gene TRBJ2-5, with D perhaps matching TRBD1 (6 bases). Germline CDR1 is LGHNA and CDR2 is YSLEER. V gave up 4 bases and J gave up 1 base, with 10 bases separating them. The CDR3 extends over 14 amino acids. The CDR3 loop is CASSRDTFQETQYF. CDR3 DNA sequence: TGCGCCAGCAGCCGGGACACTTTCCAAGAGACCCAGTACTTC.

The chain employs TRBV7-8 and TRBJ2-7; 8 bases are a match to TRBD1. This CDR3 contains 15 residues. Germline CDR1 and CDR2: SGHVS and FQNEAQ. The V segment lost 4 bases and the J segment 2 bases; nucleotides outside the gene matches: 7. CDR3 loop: CASSSRQGPTYEQYF. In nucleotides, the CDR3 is TGTGCCAGCAGCTCACGACAGGGGCCGACCTACGAGCAGTACTTC.

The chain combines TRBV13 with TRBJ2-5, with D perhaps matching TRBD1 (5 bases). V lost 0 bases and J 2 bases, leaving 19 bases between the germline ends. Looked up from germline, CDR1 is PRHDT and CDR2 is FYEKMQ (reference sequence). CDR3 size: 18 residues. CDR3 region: CASSLGGPSRTLQETQYF. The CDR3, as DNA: TGTGCCAGCAGCTTAGGGGGGCCCTCCCGAACTTTACAAGAGACCCAGTACTTC.

Here the CDR3 reads CASSFLGTSDQETQYF. The CDR3 bases are TGTGCCAGCAGCTTCCTCGGGACTAGCGACCAAGAGACCCAGTACTTC. The rearrangement links TRBV7-3 to TRBJ2-5; 10 bases are a match to TRBD2. V shed 3 bases, J shed 0 bases, and the junction held 4 bases outside the gene matches. The CDR3 is 16 amino acids. Looked up from germline, CDR1 is SGHTA and CDR2 is FQGTGA.

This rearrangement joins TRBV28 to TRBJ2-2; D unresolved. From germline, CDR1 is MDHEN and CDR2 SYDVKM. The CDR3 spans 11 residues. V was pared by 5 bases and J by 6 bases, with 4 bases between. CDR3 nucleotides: TGTGCCAGCAGTGCCCCCGGGGAGCTGTTTTTT. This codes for CASSAPGELFF.

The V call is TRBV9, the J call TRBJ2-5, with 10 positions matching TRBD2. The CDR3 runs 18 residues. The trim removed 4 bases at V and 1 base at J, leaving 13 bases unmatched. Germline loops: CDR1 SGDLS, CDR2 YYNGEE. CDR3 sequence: CASSPRVRTSGFQETQYF. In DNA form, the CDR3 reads TGTGCCAGCAGCCCCCGTGTCCGGACTAGCGGATTCCAAGAGACCCAGTACTTC.

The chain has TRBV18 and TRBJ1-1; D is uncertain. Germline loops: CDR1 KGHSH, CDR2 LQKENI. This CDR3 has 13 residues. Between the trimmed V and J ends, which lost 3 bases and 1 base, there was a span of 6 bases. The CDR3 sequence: CASSPGPNTEAFF. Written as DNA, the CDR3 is TGTGCCAGCTCACCGGGCCCGAACACTGAAGCTTTCTTT.

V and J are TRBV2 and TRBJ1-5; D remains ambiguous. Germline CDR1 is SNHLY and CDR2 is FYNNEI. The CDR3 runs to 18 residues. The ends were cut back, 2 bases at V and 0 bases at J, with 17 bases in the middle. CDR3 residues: CASSEKRSFHYSNQPQHF. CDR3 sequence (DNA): TGTGCCAGCAGTGAAAAGAGGAGCTTTCATTATAGCAATCAGCCCCAGCATTTT.